A single sample gave rise to the 16 T cell receptor beta chains below, sequenced in a study of blood T cell repertoires in COVID-19. Sequencing used immunoSEQ multiplex PCR; TCRdb keeps in-frame clones, though not all of them. The sample holds 30,000 to 35,000 clones; around 82% are singletons and the top ten take roughly 40%. Sequenced material: peripheral blood. All receptors come from a man older than 75 with active or convalescent COVID-19.

The chain employs TRBV6-1 and TRBJ1-2; D is possibly TRBD1 (5 bases). Trimming took 2 bases from V and 7 from J, leaving 14 bases between them. Germline V gene lookup returns CDR1 MNHNS and CDR2 SASEGT. This CDR3 spans 14 amino acids. In DNA form, the CDR3 reads TGTGCCAGCAGTGAATGGGGGGAGATCTCTGGCTACACCTTC. Its protein product is CASSEWGEISGYTF.

The chain has TRBV4-3 and TRBJ2-7; D possibly corresponds to TRBD2 (6 bases). CDR1 LGHNA and CDR2 YSLEER come from the germline V gene. V dropped 4 bases and J dropped 7 bases, with 14 bases sitting between them. The CDR3 loop spans 13 amino acids. DNA for the CDR3: TGCGCCAGCAGCCGCGGATCAAGCGGGGAGCAGTACTTC. Its translation is CASSRGSSGEQYF.

This clone has just a few counts. The rearrangement joins TRBV7-2 to TRBJ2-1; 8 positions match TRBD2. V lost 0 bases, J lost 2 bases, and 3 bases stayed unmatched. The length of the CDR3 is 16 residues. Germline assignment: CDR1 SGHTA and CDR2 FQGNSA. CDR3 loop: CASSLAVTSAYNEQFF. The DNA for the CDR3 is TGTGCCAGCAGCTTAGCCGTGACTAGCGCCTACAATGAGCAGTTCTTC.

This clone was observed once. The chain has TRBV15 and TRBJ2-4; TRBD1 agrees at 10 bases. The CDR3 runs 16 residues. Germline V gene lookup returns CDR1 LNHNV and CDR2 YYDKDF (reference sequence). Losses at the gene ends were 4 bases for V and 3 bases for J; bases not matched to a gene: 6. The CDR3 spells CATSKGTGAGKNIQYF. In nucleotides, the CDR3 is TGTGCCACCAGCAAGGGGACAGGGGCGGGCAAAAACATTCAGTACTTC.

The V gene is TRBV6-5, the J gene TRBJ2-5, with D maybe TRBD2 (6 bases). CDR3 length: 14 residues. V lost 7 bases and J lost 5, with 17 bases in between. In germline, CDR1 is MNHEY, CDR2 SVGAGI. CDR3 amino acids: CASTGSFREETQYF. DNA of the CDR3: TGTGCCAGCACAGGCTCCTTTCGGGAGGAGACCCAGTACTTC.

CDR3 protein: CASSGSRGRKLFF. The CDR3 coding sequence is TGTGCCAGCAGTGGCAGCAGGGGGCGAAAGCTGTTTTTT. V gene TRBV27 combines with J gene TRBJ2-2; the match to TRBD1 covers 8 bases. Unmatched junction bases numbered 8, after V lost 5 bases and J lost 12 bases. This CDR3 comprises 13 residues. Per the germline V gene, CDR1 is MNHEY and CDR2 is SMNVEV (reference sequence).

Details on this clone: One junction end disagrees with the germline gene, perhaps due to a read error. The chain uses TRBV15 and TRBJ2-1; 9 bases are a match to TRBD2. Germline CDR1 is LNHNV and CDR2 is YYDKDF (reference sequence). CDR3 length: 16 amino acids. This CDR3 is CATSRRGAGGYIEQFF. In DNA, the CDR3 is TGTGCCACCAGCCGTAGAGGGGCGGGAGGGTACATTGAGCAGTTCTTC.

The genes are TRBV27 and TRBJ2-1; tentative D call: TRBD2 (5 bases). Trimming removed 5 bases from V and 0 bases from J, with 17 bases in between. There are 17 residues in the CDR3. Germline CDR1 MNHEY, CDR2 SMNVEV (reference sequence). The CDR3 DNA follows: TGTGCCAGCAGTCCCCTACGGACTTTAAGCTCCTACAATGAGCAGTTCTTC. Translating it yields CASSPLRTLSSYNEQFF.

J is TRBJ1-2 and V is TRBV27; 7 bases are a match to TRBD1. Trimming at V came to 6 bases and at J to 7 bases, leaving 8 bases not matched to a gene. CDR3 length: 13 residues. Germline V gene sequence: CDR1 MNHEY, CDR2 SMNVEV (reference sequence). CDR3 region: CASSREGAGGYTF. As DNA, the CDR3 is TGTGCCAGCAGCCGCGAGGGGGCCGGTGGCTACACCTTC.

This sequence joins TRBV19 and TRBJ1-5; D is undetermined. Between the trimmed V and J ends, which lost 7 bases and 2 bases, there was a span of 18 bases. The germline gives CDR1 LNHDA, CDR2 SQIVND (reference sequence). The CDR3 is 16 residues long. CDR3 coding DNA: TGTGCCAGTACTCCCTCTTGGAGGGCGGGCAATCAGCCCCAGCATTTT. The encoded protein is CASTPSWRAGNQPQHF.

The genes are TRBV4-2 and TRBJ2-7; 8 nucleotides agree with TRBD2. Germline V gene lookup returns CDR1 LGHNA and CDR2 YNFKEQ. V shed 4 bases, J shed 4 bases, and the junction held 12 bases outside the gene matches. The CDR3 spans 16 residues. The CDR3 loop is CASSRREGTVGYEQYF. CDR3 DNA: TGTGCCAGCAGCCGCCGGGAGGGTACCGTAGGGTACGAGCAGTACTTC.

The gene calls are TRBV4-3 and TRBJ2-7; 7 bases match TRBD2. The CDR3 contains 13 residues. Germline CDR1 LGHNA, CDR2 YSLEER. The V and J ends lost 6 bases and 2 bases, in that order; junction bases with no gene match: 4. CDR3 region: CASSFGLAYEQYF. The CDR3, as DNA: TGCGCCAGCAGTTTTGGACTAGCCTACGAGCAGTACTTC.

This clone was detected a few times. The CDR3 protein is CASSSQGAGTEAFF. DNA of the CDR3: TGTGCCAGCAGTTCCCAGGGGGCGGGCACTGAAGCTTTCTTT. The chain couples TRBV6-6 to TRBJ1-1; 8 bases are shared with TRBD1. V was clipped by 4 bases and J by 4 bases; unmatched bases: 5. Germline CDR1 and CDR2: MNHNY and SVGAGI (reference sequence). The CDR3 has 14 residues.

This chain links TRBV19 with TRBJ2-2; D is perhaps TRBD1 (6 bases). V was cut by 7 bases and J by 2 bases, with 11 bases left in between. The CDR3 is made up of 14 amino acids. Germline-derived CDR1 and CDR2 are LNHDA and SQIVND (reference sequence). DNA for the CDR3: TGTGCCAGTACTGGGACACCCAACACCGGGGAGCTGTTTTTT. Translation gives CASTGTPNTGELFF. The variable domain in full, completed from reference TRBV19 and TRBJ2-2, reads DGGITQSPKYLFRKEGQNVTLSCEQNLNHDAMYWYRQDPGQGLRLIYYSQIVNDFQKGDIAEGYSVSREKKESFPLTVTSAQKNPTAFYLCASTGTPNTGELFFGEGSRLTVL.

The CDR3 is CASSYSIHRGASPLNEQFF. CDR3 sequence (DNA): TGTGCCAGCAGTTACTCGATACATCGGGGGGCCAGTCCTCTCAATGAGCAGTTCTTC. V gene TRBV6-2 or TRBV6-3 combines with J gene TRBJ2-1; a possible D gene is TRBD2 (7 bases). V was trimmed by 0 bases and J by 6 bases, leaving 24 bases between them. The CDR3 is 19 residues long. The germline V gene has CDR1 MNHEY and CDR2 SVGEGT.

The rearrangement joins TRBV5-1 to TRBJ2-3; 14 positions agree with TRBD2. This CDR3 comprises 17 residues. Germline CDR1 reads SGHRS; CDR2 reads YFSETQ. The V segment lost 4 bases and the J segment 4 bases; nucleotides outside the gene matches: 8. The CDR3 here is CASSTGLAGVVADTQYF. The CDR3 nucleotides are TGCGCCAGCAGCACGGGACTAGCGGGAGTGGTAGCAGATACGCAGTATTTT.